The entry below gives a single TCR beta chain sequence along with its context. The antigen remains undetermined. These data are taken from a study of OX40 agonist ivuxolimab in advanced cancers. Whole-study findings and limits: At 0.1 to 3.0 mg/kg, clonal expansion of CD4+ and CD8+ blood T cells had occurred by week 6.

CDR3 size: 12 residues. CDR1 and CDR2 (germline): SEHNR, FQNEAQ (reference sequence). V lost 5 bases, J lost 6 bases, and 7 bases lay in between. Here immunoSEQ multiplex PCR was the method, and the copy in TCRdb shows in-frame clones only, minus some. The sample shows around 63,000 clones, 85% to 90% of them seen only once. This sequence joins TRBV7-9 and TRBJ1-4; D not certain. The sequencing here drew on CD4+ or CD8+ T cells sorted from blood, taken in a trial of the OX40 agonist ivuxolimab. The origin of this receptor is an adult with an advanced solid tumor such as melanoma, head and neck, liver or kidney cancer. The CDR3 is CASSRTDEKLFF. For the CDR3, the DNA is TGTGCCAGCAGCCGGACGGATGAAAAACTGTTTTTT.